Listed below are T cell receptor beta chains from one sample, sequenced in a study of technical replicates of blood from a few donors. Assay used: immunoSEQ multiplex PCR; TCRdb lists only in-frame clones, some missing. The sample contains about 79,000 clones, roughly 94% of which appear only once. The material sequenced was T cells isolated from PBMCs. Receptors were obtained from a human donor in good health. Both conserved end residues are trimmed from each CDR3. The order of the fields is V gene, J gene, CDR3 protein.

TRBV19	TRBJ1-5	ASSVGQGTVDQPQH
TRBV9	TRBJ1-3	ASGPGANTIY
TRBV10-3	TRBJ2-7	AISALVSDTSYEQY
TRBV5-1	TRBJ2-7	ASSKLPLAGMHYEQY
TRBV14	TRBJ1-6	ASSQVGASPLH
TRBV9	TRBJ1-1	ASRASTGGNTEAF
TRBV7-9	TRBJ2-5	ASSSHRAQETQY
TRBV14	TRBJ2-3	ASSQRTSGVRDTQY
TRBV10-1	TRBJ2-2	ASSDTDAGELF
TRBV10-1	TRBJ1-4	ASSDPGEKLF
TRBV5-1	TRBJ2-7	ASSLGTGPHEQY
TRBV27	TRBJ1-1	ASRTGANTEAF
TRBV7-6	TRBJ2-2	ASSWTSGGAVGELF
TRBV6-6	TRBJ2-7	ASSPGTSGGYEQY
TRBV2	TRBJ1-2	ASNAVYGYT
TRBV28	TRBJ2-7	ASSFGGGQGYEQY
TRBV29-1	TRBJ1-2	SVYRLGTFYGYT
TRBV28	TRBJ2-7	ASSLGVDEQY
TRBV9	TRBJ1-1	ASSVDPGSKTEAF
TRBV7-6	TRBJ2-7	ASSARTSGGFGEQY
TRBV4-1	TRBJ1-2	ASSQDLEGVRGYT
TRBV19	TRBJ2-6	ASSPPGQGPSGANVLT
TRBV2	TRBJ2-7	ASSGSGRHAYEQY
TRBV7-9	TRBJ2-7	ASSLVGGGDEQY
TRBV28	TRBJ2-1	ASRENNEQF
TRBV2	TRBJ1-1	ASSEKEVGNTEAF
TRBV7-9	TRBJ2-7	ASSLSYEQY
TRBV6-5	TRBJ2-2	ASSYRAGGTGELF
TRBV9	TRBJ2-1	ASSLGTGSYNEQF
TRBV27	TRBJ2-2	ASRVTSGTGELF
TRBV11-2	TRBJ2-2	ASSLSGGFGGTGELF
TRBV7-9	TRBJ2-2	ASLHEVLANTGELF
TRBV6-1	TRBJ2-4	ASGTVAKNIQY
TRBV5-4	TRBJ2-7	ASSPGGYEQY
TRBV19	TRBJ2-1	ASSATSGRSYNEQF
TRBV9	TRBJ2-1	ASSSRGFGNEQF
TRBV5-1	TRBJ1-5	ASSSSGQGNQPQH
TRBV7-8	TRBJ1-1	ASSGGDTWNTEAF
TRBV2	TRBJ2-2	ASRWGVKDNTGELF
TRBV10-3	TRBJ1-6	AISGGQGIGNSPLH
TRBV9	TRBJ2-3	ASRRDRSTDTQY